Listed here is a single TCR beta chain. No cognate antigen has been identified for it. The input lacks base qualities; no much larger clone sits a single base away. The sample comes from a study of identical twins (dated by TCRdb to about 2016). Some background on the complete study: TCR alpha and beta repertoires from monozygotic twins, unrelated adults of various ages and cord blood were deep-sequenced to test whether fetal clonotypes persist. Replicate twin experiments were performed at different times using different library preparation protocols to rule out contamination. Overall study outcomes, separate from this receptor: Because the same donors could not be followed over many years, the conclusions depended on cross-sectional statistical analysis. The excess sharing between twins in beta out-of-frame sequences was weaker because fewer shared sequences reduced the signal-to-noise ratio. Compared with coincidental sharing between unrelated individuals, an excess of low generation-probability sequences was observed among out-of-frame TCR alpha sequences shared between twins. Out-of-frame TCR alpha sharing in monozygotic twins was systematically underestimated by recombination models, whereas sharing between unrelated individuals was in agreement with the recombination models. Zero-insertion analyses could be partly confounded by invariant T cells such as MAIT and iNKT, though diverse VJ usage argued against such confounding for most clonotypes. Abundant cord blood beta clonotypes had fewer insertions, young adult naive repertoires showed a similar but weaker trend, and memory repertoires showed no such trend.

Library preparation employed 5' RACE. Reads for this sample came from an Illumina HiSeq 2000. A universal primer binding site was introduced by template switching, and a unique molecular identifier was present in the final cDNA, enabling accurate counting of TCR cDNA molecules. Specific primers in the conserved constant-segment region were used to synthesize first-strand cDNA for the TCR alpha and beta chains. To control for contamination, every cDNA library carried two barcodes: a SMART-Mk sample barcode plus Illumina barcodes. TruSeq adapter sequences and Illumina sample barcodes were added in two successive PCR steps. The Illumina HiSeq platform was used with custom primers to sequence TCR alpha and beta cDNA libraries. The study's own analysis went as follows. Raw reads were processed with MiGEC to extract unique molecular identifiers, and MiXCR was used to determine CDR3 positions. For each individual, recombination models were inferred using an EM algorithm with the repgenHMM and IGoR tools. Shared clonotype analysis was performed with the tcR package in R, normalizing sharing by the product of cloneset sizes. To study raw recombination free of thymic and clonal selection effects, out-of-frame nonproductive sequences were analyzed. The public reads were run again by TCRdb, first through fastp at Q25 and then through MiXCR, and only productive beta chains were kept. Identical CDR3 protein sequences are pooled into one entry, listed with their most common genes and DNA. The V and J calls follow TCRdb's processing rather than the paper's. The sample table records approximately 550,000 distinct CDR3 sequences; 20% to 25% of these occur just once. The ten most abundant clones make up approximately 0.52% of the sample.

Only healthy Caucasian donors were included. Three pairs of female monozygotic twins, all aged roughly 18 to 30 years, made up the twin cohort. CD4+ and CD8+ T cell populations were isolated with positive isolation kits from Invitrogen. The CDR3 sequence holds 15 residues, the cysteine and phenylalanine included. Only the CDR3 part of the read is kept: 45 bases, read in frame from the first base. Deletion took 6 bases off V and 3 bases off J, with a span of 15 bases between the germline ends. From the germline V gene (reference sequence), CDR1 is LGHDT and CDR2 is YNNKEL. This sample also appeared in a second study, on yellow fever vaccine responses in identical twins. The second paper further reports: The T cell response to vaccination in identical twins was reported by the authors to appear partly convergent and partly personalized. In identical twins, the study followed T cell clones that responded to the vaccine with precision.

The TCR was taken from a woman between 18 and 29 years old in good health. Material: CD4+ T cells sorted from blood. In this chain, TRBV3-1 is recombined with TRBJ2-1, with TRBD2 as a weak D call on 6 bases. Here is the DNA: TGTGCCAGCAGACGCCGGGAGTCGGACTACAATGAGCAGTTCTTC. Its protein product is CASRRRESDYNEQFF.